One T cell receptor beta chain is described in this entry. The data originate from a study of shared clonotypes between healthy human individuals. Here immunoSEQ multiplex PCR was the method, and the copy in TCRdb shows in-frame clones only, minus some. Here the sample spans about 600,000 clones, less than 98% being singletons. CD4+ cells underwent separation, giving CD45RA+ naive and CD45RA-negative memory subsets. The CDR3 contains 15 residues. V was clipped by 5 bases and J by 5 bases; unmatched bases: 9. Germline-derived CDR1 and CDR2 are SGHNT and YENEEA. The rearrangement uses TRBV11-3 and TRBJ2-1, with 7 bases aligning to TRBD2. The source is a woman aged 30 to 39 in good health. Specimen: naive CD4+ T cells sorted from blood. The subset: CD45RA+ positively selected. CDR3: CASSPGGTGDNEQFF. As DNA, the CDR3 is TGTGCCAGCAGCCCCGGGGGGACGGGGGACAATGAGCAGTTCTTC. Full variable domain (outside the CDR3, taken from reference TRBV11-3 and TRBJ2-1): EAGVVQSPRYKIIEKKQPVAFWCNPISGHNTLYWYLQNLGQGPELLIRYENEEAVDDSQLPKDRFSAERLKGVDSTLKIQPAELGDSAVYLCASSPGGTGDNEQFFGPGTRLTVL.